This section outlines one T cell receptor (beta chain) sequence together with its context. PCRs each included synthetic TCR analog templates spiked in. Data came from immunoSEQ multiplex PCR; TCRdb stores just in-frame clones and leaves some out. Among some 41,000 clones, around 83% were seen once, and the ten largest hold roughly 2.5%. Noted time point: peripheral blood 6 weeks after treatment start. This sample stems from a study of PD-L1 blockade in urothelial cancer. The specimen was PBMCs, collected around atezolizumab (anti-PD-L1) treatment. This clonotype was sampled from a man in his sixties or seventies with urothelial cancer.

The CDR3 loop reads CASSPARGGLNTEAFF. In DNA form, the CDR3 reads TGTGCCAGCAGCCCCGCCCGGGGGGGTCTGAACACTGAAGCTTTCTTT. The chain couples TRBV7-9 to TRBJ1-1, with a tentative D call TRBD1 (5 bases). The CDR3 sequence is 16 residues long. Germline CDR1 reads SEHNR; CDR2 reads FQNEAQ (reference sequence). The V end lost 5 bases, the J end lost 0 bases, and 16 bases lay between the germline ends.